The 21 T cell receptor beta chains given below trace back to one sample, sequenced in a study of blood T cell repertoires in COVID-19. The data were produced by immunoSEQ multiplex PCR, yet TCRdb's version contains in-frame clones alone and is incomplete. The top ten clones hold 15% to 20% of a sample with over 200,000 clones, approximately 80% of them seen once. The sequenced sample consisted of peripheral blood. These receptors all come from a woman of 80 years or more with active or convalescent COVID-19.

This rearrangement joins TRBV11-3 to TRBJ2-7; 8 bases match TRBD1. From germline, CDR1 is SGHNT and CDR2 YENEEA. The J segment lost 5 bases and the V segment lost 0 bases, leaving 3 bases of the junction unmatched. The CDR3 has 14 amino acids. In nucleotides, the CDR3 is TGTGCCAGCAGCTTAGACAGGGGGCACGACGAGCAGTACTTC. Translating gives CASSLDRGHDEQYF.

This chain uses TRBV5-1 with TRBJ2-5; 9 bases are a match to TRBD2. The CDR3 length is 16 residues. The germline V gene has CDR1 SGHRS and CDR2 YFSETQ. Trimming took 1 base from V and 5 from J; bases not matched to a gene: 9. The CDR3 reads CASSLKASGMGETQYF. The CDR3 region has the DNA TGCGCCAGCAGCTTGAAGGCTAGCGGGATGGGCGAGACCCAGTACTTC.

The chain combines TRBV5-8 with TRBJ1-5; a weak D match, TRBD1 (6 bases). There are 15 residues in the CDR3. Germline V gene lookup returns CDR1 SGHTS and CDR2 YDEGEE. Trimming took off 4 bases at V and 5 bases at J, with 16 bases between the two ends. The CDR3 here is CASSIGTNSHQPQHF. The CDR3 nucleotides are TGTGCCAGCAGCATAGGGACAAACTCCCATCAGCCCCAGCATTTT.

The chain carries TRBV11-3 and TRBJ2-7; TRBD1 might be the D (6 bases). The V end lost 2 bases, the J end lost 1 base, and 9 bases lay between the germline ends. The CDR3 consists of 14 residues. Germline CDR1 and CDR2: SGHNT and YENEEA. The CDR3 reads CASSLSGASYEQYF. In nucleotides, the CDR3 is TGTGCCAGCAGCTTATCAGGGGCGTCCTACGAGCAGTACTTC.

This clone was detected a few times. The chain has TRBV6-2 or TRBV6-3 and TRBJ2-7; perhaps TRBD1 as D (6 bases). The CDR3 consists of 15 residues. V was shortened by 5 bases and J by 3 bases, with 17 bases between the two germline ends. Germline values: CDR1 MNHEY, CDR2 SVGEGT. The CDR3 DNA sequence: TGTGCCAGCAGTAATCGACCCGGGACACTCTACGAGCAGTACTTC. Encoded protein: CASSNRPGTLYEQYF.

This clone has just a few counts. The chain joins TRBV11-3 to TRBJ2-2, with TRBD2 matching over 11 bases. With 4 bases clipped from V and 5 bases from J, the junction kept 12 bases outside the gene matches. This CDR3 is built from 18 residues. Germline V gene lookup returns CDR1 SGHNT and CDR2 YENEEA. DNA for the CDR3: TGTGCCAGCAGCTCCCCCCCACTACTAGCGGGGGTGACCGGGGAGCTGTTTTTT. Protein product: CASSSPPLLAGVTGELFF.

J is TRBJ1-1 and V is TRBV5-1, with 8 nucleotides matching TRBD1. Germline lookup yields CDR1 SGHRS and CDR2 YFSETQ. Trimming removed 3 bases from V and 4 bases from J; junction bases left unmatched: 5. This CDR3 has 14 residues. The CDR3 loop reads CASSYQGASTEAFF. The DNA for the CDR3 is TGCGCCAGCAGCTACCAGGGGGCTAGCACTGAAGCTTTCTTT. The whole variable domain, remainder taken from reference TRBV5-1 and TRBJ1-1, is KAGVTQTPRYLIKTRGQQVTLSCSPISGHRSVSWYQQTPGQGLQFLFEYFSETQRNKGNFPGRFSGRQFSNSRSEMNVSTLELGDSALYLCASSYQGASTEAFFGQGTRLTVV.

The chain carries TRBV3-1 (or the pseudogene TRBV3-2) and TRBJ2-5; 7 nucleotides agree with TRBD1. The germline gives CDR1 LGHDT, CDR2 YNNKEL (reference sequence). V shed 5 bases, J shed 2 bases, and the junction held 5 bases outside the gene matches. CDR3 length: 14 amino acids. The CDR3 coding sequence is TGTGCCAGCAGCTTGCAGGGGGTACAAGAGACCCAGTACTTC. This codes for CASSLQGVQETQYF.

In this sample, this clone turned up a few times. The chain uses TRBV9 and TRBJ2-1; 10 bases are a match to TRBD2. In germline, CDR1 is SGDLS, CDR2 YYNGEE. This CDR3 has 19 residues. The V segment lost 0 bases and the J segment 4 bases; nucleotides outside the gene matches: 13. The CDR3 DNA reads TGTGCCAGCAGCGTAGTCCCCTTCCGGACTAGCGGAGGGTACAATGAGCAGTTCTTC. Protein sequence: CASSVVPFRTSGGYNEQFF.

The chain uses TRBV30 and TRBJ2-7; a possible D gene is TRBD1 (6 bases). This CDR3 region has 14 residues. Trimming pared 3 bases from V and 0 bases from J, leaving 12 bases between. CDR1 and CDR2 (germline): GTSNPN, SVGIG (reference sequence). The CDR3, as DNA: TGTGCCTGGAGGGGGGCCCCGGGCTCCTACGAGCAGTACTTC. Protein: CAWRGAPGSYEQYF.

The CDR3 bases are TGTGCCAGCAGCTTAGTACGGAGCACTGAAGCTTTCTTT. Translated: CASSLVRSTEAFF. V usage is TRBV7-8 and J usage is TRBJ1-1; unclear D gene. The germline V gene encodes CDR1 SGHVS and CDR2 FQNEAQ. The CDR3 is 13 amino acids. Trimming removed 1 base from V and 4 bases from J, with 7 bases in between.

This rearrangement joins TRBV2 to TRBJ2-7; D gene ambiguous. Trimming shortened V by 8 bases and J by 3 bases, and 8 bases separated the two germline ends. The CDR3 contains 11 residues. CDR1 and CDR2 (germline): SNHLY, FYNNEI. The DNA of the CDR3 is TGTGCCAGCCTCTCCAGCTACGAGCAGTACTTC. Translating it yields CASLSSYEQYF.

The rearrangement uses TRBV6-5 and TRBJ1-1; possibly TRBD1 for D (5 bases). Germline-derived CDR1 and CDR2 are MNHEY and SVGAGI. V lost 0 bases, J lost 11 bases, and 13 bases lay in between. This CDR3 spans 13 amino acids. The CDR3 bases are TGTGCCAGCAGTTACTCATATCAGGGTTACGCTTTCTTT. It translates to CASSYSYQGYAFF.

This chain connects TRBV6-5 to TRBJ2-5, with TRBD2 matching 10 bases. The CDR3 runs to 14 residues. Trimming at V came to 9 bases and at J to 5 bases, leaving 9 bases not matched to a gene. Germline CDR1 MNHEY, CDR2 SVGAGI. The CDR3 reads CASSAGGSRETQYF. The CDR3 nucleotides are TGTGCCAGTTCAGCGGGAGGGTCTAGGGAGACCCAGTACTTC.

The genes are TRBV18 and TRBJ2-1; 9 bases match TRBD2. This CDR3 contains 14 residues. Trimming cost V 4 bases and J 6 bases; bases outside gene matches: 4. Germline V lookup: CDR1 KGHSH, CDR2 LQKENI. The CDR3 nucleotides read TGTGCCAGCTCACTTGGGACTAGCTTCAATGAGCAGTTCTTC. It is translated as CASSLGTSFNEQFF.

This clone has ten or more counts. This chain links TRBV5-4 with TRBJ1-6, with D hard to call. Germline V gives CDR1 SGHNT, CDR2 YYREEE (reference sequence). The V end lost 3 bases, the J end lost 6 bases, and 10 bases lay between the germline ends. The CDR3 consists of 14 residues. This chain's CDR3 is CASSSDIANSPLHF. The CDR3 DNA follows: TGTGCCAGCAGCTCAGACATCGCTAATTCACCCCTCCACTTT.

This clone appeared once. The rearrangement joins TRBV5-1 to TRBJ2-3; 10 bases are shared with TRBD2. Trimming cost V 3 bases and J 3 bases; bases outside gene matches: 10. This CDR3 region has 17 residues. The germline V gene has CDR1 SGHRS and CDR2 YFSETQ. The DNA of the CDR3 is TGCGCCAGCAGCTCGAGGGGTAGCGGGGGGCGTACAGATACGCAGTATTTT. Translated: CASSSRGSGGRTDTQYF. Full variable domain (outside the CDR3, taken from reference TRBV5-1 and TRBJ2-3): KAGVTQTPRYLIKTRGQQVTLSCSPISGHRSVSWYQQTPGQGLQFLFEYFSETQRNKGNFPGRFSGRQFSNSRSEMNVSTLELGDSALYLCASSSRGSGGRTDTQYFGPGTRLTVL.

This clone was counted only a few times. The chain combines TRBV18 with TRBJ2-3, with 8 bases lining up with TRBD2. This CDR3 is 14 amino acids long. Per the germline V gene, CDR1 is KGHSH and CDR2 is LQKENI. V was clipped by 3 bases and J by 5 bases; unmatched bases: 4. DNA of the CDR3: TGTGCCAGCTCACCCACTAGCGGTTTAGATACGCAGTATTTT. It yields the protein CASSPTSGLDTQYF.

The genes are TRBV9 and TRBJ1-1; TRBD1 matches at 10 bases. CDR1 and CDR2 from the germline V gene are SGDLS and YYNGEE. J gave up 0 bases and V 3 bases, and 11 bases lay outside the gene matches. The CDR3 runs to 18 residues. CDR3 protein: CASSGHLDRGFVNTEAFF. The CDR3 coding sequence is TGTGCCAGCAGCGGACACTTGGACAGGGGGTTTGTGAACACTGAAGCTTTCTTT.

V and J are TRBV11-3 and TRBJ2-1, with 9 bases that match TRBD1. The CDR3 runs to 15 residues. Germline trimming cut 4 bases from V and 7 bases from J; bases unmatched to any gene: 8. CDR1 and CDR2 from the germline V gene are SGHNT and YENEEA. The CDR3 region is CASSSLTGGMNEQFF. CDR3 nucleotides: TGTGCCAGCAGCTCCTTGACAGGGGGGATGAATGAGCAGTTCTTC.

The V and J genes are TRBV6-7 and TRBJ2-1; no reliable D call. TRBV6-7 is identified as an open reading frame with a role that is uncertain. This CDR3 region has 11 residues. The V and J ends lost 8 bases and 5 bases respectively, with 7 bases between them. Written as DNA, the CDR3 is TGTGCCAGCGAGGAACACAATGAGCAGTTCTTC. Its protein is CASEEHNEQFF.